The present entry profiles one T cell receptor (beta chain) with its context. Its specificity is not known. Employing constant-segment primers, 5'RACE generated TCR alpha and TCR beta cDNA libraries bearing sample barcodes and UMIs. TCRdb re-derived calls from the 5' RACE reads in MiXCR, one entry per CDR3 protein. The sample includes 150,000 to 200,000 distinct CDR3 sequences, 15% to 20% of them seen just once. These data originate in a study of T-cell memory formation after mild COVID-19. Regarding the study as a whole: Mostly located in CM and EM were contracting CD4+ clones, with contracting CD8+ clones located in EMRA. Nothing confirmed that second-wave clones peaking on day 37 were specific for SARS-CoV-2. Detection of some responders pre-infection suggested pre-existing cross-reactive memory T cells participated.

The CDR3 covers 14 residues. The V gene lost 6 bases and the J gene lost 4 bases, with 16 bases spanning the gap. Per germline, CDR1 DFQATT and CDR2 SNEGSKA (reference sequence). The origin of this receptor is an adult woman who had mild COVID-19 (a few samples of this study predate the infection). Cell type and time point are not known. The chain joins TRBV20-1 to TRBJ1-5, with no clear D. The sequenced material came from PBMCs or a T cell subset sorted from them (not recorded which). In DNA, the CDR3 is TGCAGTGCGCGACCACGGACGTGGAATCAGCCCCAGCATTTT. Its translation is CSARPRTWNQPQHF.